A single sample is the source of the 30 T cell receptor beta chains below, sequenced in a study of T cell responses to AZD1222 COVID-19 vaccine. Assay: immunoSEQ multiplex PCR; the TCRdb copy retains only in-frame clones and omits some. This table has approximately 100,000 clones, about 89% appearing once. The input for sequencing was peripheral blood, taken 28 days after the second AZD1222 dose. The source is an adult who received the AZD1222 COVID-19 vaccine.

This sequence joins TRBV18 and TRBJ2-1, with 14 nucleotides matching TRBD2. This CDR3 contains 19 residues. The V gene's germline CDR1 is KGHSH and CDR2 LQKENI. V lost 4 bases, J lost 8 bases, and 16 bases stayed unmatched. The DNA for the CDR3 is TGTGCCAGCTCACGACTAGCGGGGGGGCTTGTTTTGCCCCGTTATGAGCAGTTCTTC. Its translation is CASSRLAGGLVLPRYEQFF.

The table lists this clone with a few counts. The chain uses TRBV30 and TRBJ1-1, with 7 nucleotides matching TRBD1. The germline CDR1 and CDR2 sequences are GTSNPN and SVGIG (reference sequence). The CDR3 length is 12 residues. Losses at the gene ends were 3 bases for V and 7 bases for J; bases not matched to a gene: 5. CDR3 amino acids: CAWSEGTVEAFF. In nucleotides, the CDR3 is TGTGCCTGGAGCGAAGGGACAGTTGAAGCTTTCTTT.

The rearrangement links TRBV30 to TRBJ1-5; D not resolved. The CDR3 spans 15 residues. The germline V gene has CDR1 GTSNPN and CDR2 SVGIG (reference sequence). V shed 0 bases and J shed 2 bases, with 11 bases lying between them. This CDR3 is CAWSVRSGGNQPQHF. CDR3 DNA sequence: TGTGCCTGGAGTGTACGGTCCGGGGGCAATCAGCCCCAGCATTTT.

The chain is built from TRBV6-5 and TRBJ2-7; D gene uncertain. CDR1 is MNHEY and CDR2 is SVGAGI in the germline V gene. The CDR3 has 12 amino acids. The V end lost 7 bases, the J end lost 1 base, and 8 bases lay between the germline ends. The DNA of the CDR3 is TGTGCCAGCATCGGCAATTCCTACGAGCAGTACTTC. Its translation: CASIGNSYEQYF.

The chain combines TRBV29-1 with TRBJ2-1, with TRBD2 identical over 8 bases. The ends lost 7 bases at V and 2 bases at J; junction bases unmatched: 10. This CDR3 has 15 amino acids. The germline CDR1 and CDR2 sequences are SQVTM and ANQGSEA. This CDR3 reads CSATLGAGAYNEQFF. Written as DNA, the CDR3 is TGCAGCGCCACCCTCGGAGCGGGGGCCTACAATGAGCAGTTCTTC.

The chain has TRBV29-1 and TRBJ2-1; 10 nucleotides match TRBD2. The CDR3 contains 15 residues. Germline V lookup: CDR1 SQVTM, CDR2 ANQGSEA. The trim removed 4 bases at V and 6 bases at J, leaving 9 bases unmatched. Here the CDR3 DNA reads TGCAGCGTTGCTGTAAGCGGGGGGGCCTTCAATGAGCAGTTCTTC. Protein: CSVAVSGGAFNEQFF.

The chain couples TRBV2 to TRBJ1-5, with 7 bases identical to TRBD1. The V segment lost 6 bases and the J segment 7 bases; nucleotides outside the gene matches: 12. The CDR3 runs 15 residues. Germline-derived CDR1 and CDR2 are SNHLY and FYNNEI. The CDR3 loop reads CASRGSTGSWQPQHF. The CDR3 coding sequence is TGTGCCAGCAGGGGGTCGACAGGGTCTTGGCAGCCCCAGCATTTT.

This chain links TRBV12-3 or TRBV12-4 with TRBJ1-1; D is ambiguous. The germline V and J ends were trimmed by 6 bases and 1 base, with 9 bases remaining between them. The CDR3 is 13 residues long. CDR3 nucleotides: TGTGCCAGCAGCCCCCCTTGGAACACTGAAGCTTTCTTT. It translates to CASSPPWNTEAFF.

The V gene is TRBV27, the J gene TRBJ1-2, with D unclear. Germline V gives CDR1 MNHEY, CDR2 SMNVEV (reference sequence). V was clipped by 0 bases and J by 6 bases, with 17 bases between them. There are 16 residues in the CDR3. CDR3 coding DNA: TGTGCCAGCAGTTTATCATCCGGGGTCCCCTTAGATGGCTACACCTTC. Protein sequence: CASSLSSGVPLDGYTF.

In this sample, this clone turned up a few times. V is TRBV5-1 and J is TRBJ2-5; no clear D. CDR3 size: 13 residues. Trimming cost V 4 bases and J 0 bases, with 7 bases left between them. CDR1 and CDR2 (germline): SGHRS, YFSETQ. The CDR3 region is CASSTGYQETQYF. The CDR3 coding sequence is TGCGCCAGCAGCACCGGGTACCAAGAGACCCAGTACTTC.

In its sample, this clone was seen a few times. The chain joins TRBV6-5 to TRBJ2-7; D unclear. V lost 2 bases and J lost 0, with 5 bases in between. Germline V gene data show CDR1 as MNHEY and CDR2 as SVGAGI. The CDR3 extends over 13 amino acids. CDR3 sequence: CASSYRSSYEQYF. The CDR3 DNA follows: TGTGCCAGCAGTTACCGCAGCTCCTACGAGCAGTACTTC.

J is TRBJ2-3 and V is TRBV19; 15 nucleotides match TRBD2. CDR1 is LNHDA and CDR2 is SQIVND in the germline V gene (reference sequence). The trim removed 3 bases at V and 2 bases at J, leaving 6 bases unmatched. This CDR3 is 18 amino acids long. The CDR3 is CASSIGLAGGQITDTQYF. DNA for the CDR3: TGTGCCAGTAGTATCGGACTAGCGGGGGGGCAGATCACAGATACGCAGTATTTT.

The chain carries TRBV6-6 and TRBJ1-2; D might be TRBD1 (6 bases). The CDR3 has 14 amino acids. Germline V gives CDR1 MNHNY, CDR2 SVGAGI (reference sequence). V gave up 5 bases and J gave up 7 bases, with 17 bases separating them. CDR3 nucleotide sequence: TGTGCCAGCAGTGGCAGAGTGGGGGGCGGTGGCTACACCTTC. Its protein is CASSGRVGGGGYTF.

The chain couples TRBV19 to TRBJ1-2; D not resolved. This CDR3 comprises 13 residues. V lost 0 bases and J lost 4, with 6 bases in between. Germline CDR1 reads LNHDA; CDR2 reads SQIVND (reference sequence). CDR3 coding DNA: TGTGCCAGTAGTATAGAGGGTCGCTATGGCTACACCTTC. Encoded protein: CASSIEGRYGYTF.

The chain is built from TRBV5-1 and TRBJ1-4; D is ambiguous. V was clipped by 3 bases and J by 3 bases, with 15 bases between them. From germline, CDR1 is SGHRS and CDR2 YFSETQ. This CDR3 has 16 amino acids. The DNA of the CDR3 is TGCGCCAGCAGCTACCACCGGGGTGGAGCTAATGAAAAACTGTTTTTT. Amino acid sequence: CASSYHRGGANEKLFF.

This clone was found a few times. This sequence joins TRBV5-6 and TRBJ2-2; possibly TRBD1 or TRBD2 for D (5 bases each). Germline V gene data show CDR1 as SGHDT and CDR2 as YYEEEE. Trimming left V 0 bases short and J 3 bases short, with 9 bases between. The length of the CDR3 is 15 residues. Written as DNA, the CDR3 is TGTGCCAGCAGCTTGGGCTTGGGGGACACCGGGGAGCTGTTTTTT. Its protein product is CASSLGLGDTGELFF.

The J gene is TRBJ1-1, the V gene TRBV6-5, with D hard to call. This CDR3 spans 11 amino acids. Germline values: CDR1 MNHEY, CDR2 SVGAGI. Trimming left V 8 bases short and J 1 base short, with 5 bases between. DNA for the CDR3: TGTGCCAGCGCGGCGAACACTGAAGCTTTCTTT. This encodes CASAANTEAFF.

J is TRBJ1-2 and V is TRBV3-1 (or the pseudogene TRBV3-2); 12 bases map to TRBD1. The CDR3 contains 16 residues. The germline CDR1 and CDR2 sequences are LGHDT and YNNKEL (reference sequence). Unmatched junction bases numbered 8, after V lost 1 base and J lost 8 bases. The CDR3 reads CASSQGTGQGASGYTF. In DNA, the CDR3 is TGTGCCAGCAGCCAAGGGACGGGACAGGGGGCGAGCGGCTACACCTTC.

The V and J genes are TRBV11-2 and TRBJ2-6; D ambiguous. Deletions cut 5 bases from V and 0 bases from J, with 5 bases between. The CDR3 contains 14 residues. Germline V gives CDR1 SGHAT, CDR2 FQNNGV. The CDR3 sequence: CASSPYSGANVLTF. The CDR3 DNA is TGTGCCAGCAGCCCTTACTCTGGGGCCAACGTCCTGACTTTC.

The chain employs TRBV12-3 or TRBV12-4 and TRBJ1-6; D not resolved. This CDR3 spans 13 amino acids. V was cut by 8 bases and J by 0 bases, with 5 bases left in between. The CDR3 loop is CASHSSYNSPLHF. Written as DNA, the CDR3 is TGTGCCAGCCATAGCTCCTATAATTCACCCCTCCACTTT.

The chain links TRBV3-1 (or the pseudogene TRBV3-2) to TRBJ1-1; D call uncertain. The CDR3 covers 15 residues. In germline, CDR1 is LGHDT, CDR2 YNNKEL (reference sequence). V lost 0 bases, J lost 5 bases, and 13 bases lay in between. CDR3 DNA: TGTGCCAGCAGCCAAGATACCCCTGCAGTTACTGAAGCTTTCTTT. It yields the protein CASSQDTPAVTEAFF.

This clone was detected once. The V gene is TRBV5-8, the J gene TRBJ2-6, with D tentatively TRBD2 (5 bases). In germline, CDR1 is SGHTS, CDR2 YDEGEE. Trimming removed 2 bases from V and 12 bases from J, with 15 bases in between. The CDR3 has 14 residues. The DNA for the CDR3 is TGTGCCAGCAGCTTTCCCCCTAGCTTGAGCGTCCTGACTTTC. Encoded protein: CASSFPPSLSVLTF.

The V call is TRBV6-5, the J call TRBJ1-5, with D perhaps TRBD1 (6 bases). Germline assignment: CDR1 MNHEY and CDR2 SVGAGI. Trimming took 11 bases from V and 2 from J, leaving 16 bases between them. The CDR3 spans 14 residues. Written as DNA, the CDR3 is TGTGCCGGGTCCCCGGGGGGCCGCAATCAGCCCCAGCATTTT. Translated, it gives CAGSPGGRNQPQHF.

This chain connects TRBV3-1 (or the pseudogene TRBV3-2) to TRBJ2-5; 13 bases fit TRBD2. The CDR3 totals 17 residues. Germline V gene sequence: CDR1 LGHDT, CDR2 YNNKEL (reference sequence). Trimming cost V 7 bases and J 3 bases; bases outside gene matches: 11. CDR3 nucleotide sequence: TGTGCCAGCAAGCAGGGTGGACTAGCGGGGGCTAAAGAGACCCAGTACTTC. The encoded protein is CASKQGGLAGAKETQYF.

The rearrangement joins TRBV5-6 to TRBJ1-1, with D maybe TRBD1 (5 bases). Trimming left V 1 base short and J 12 bases short, with 13 bases between. CDR3 length: 12 residues. Germline V gene sequence: CDR1 SGHDT, CDR2 YYEEEE. Here the CDR3 reads CASSLMGRAPFF. Written as DNA, the CDR3 is TGTGCCAGCAGCTTGATGGGGCGGGCTCCTTTCTTT.

The chain recombines TRBV6-5 with TRBJ1-2; possible D gene TRBD1, 5 bases. V was pared by 2 bases and J by 4 bases, with 14 bases between. This CDR3 region has 15 residues. From germline, CDR1 is MNHEY and CDR2 SVGAGI. CDR3 region: CASSYRGRLGYGYTF. The CDR3 DNA sequence: TGTGCCAGCAGTTACCGGGGCCGATTGGGCTATGGCTACACCTTC.

This rearrangement joins TRBV27 to TRBJ2-1; 12 bases are a match to TRBD2. Losses at the gene ends were 1 base for V and 0 bases for J; bases not matched to a gene: 7. CDR3 length: 19 residues. Germline V lookup: CDR1 MNHEY, CDR2 SMNVEV (reference sequence). In DNA, the CDR3 is TGTGCCAGCAGTTTATGGGGGACTAGCGGGCCTAGCTCCTACAATGAGCAGTTCTTC. It specifies CASSLWGTSGPSSYNEQFF.

The CDR3 loop reads CASSMWNSATNEKLFF. The CDR3 nucleotides read TGTGCCAGTAGTATGTGGAACAGCGCAACTAATGAAAAACTGTTTTTT. The chain recombines TRBV19 with TRBJ1-4; D is uncertain. The CDR3 has 16 residues. From germline, CDR1 is LNHDA and CDR2 SQIVND (reference sequence). With 3 bases removed from V and 0 bases from J, the gap between germline ends came to 11 bases.

This CDR3 reads CASSQGTFSGNTIYF. The CDR3 DNA follows: TGTGCCAGCAGCCAAGGAACTTTCTCTGGAAACACCATATATTTT. This chain uses TRBV4-2 with TRBJ1-3; D unresolved. This CDR3 is built from 15 residues. The V and J ends lost 1 base and 0 bases respectively, with 7 bases between them. The germline V gene has CDR1 LGHNA and CDR2 YNFKEQ.

This clone occurred a few times. The chain links TRBV6-2 or TRBV6-3 to TRBJ2-1, with D uncertain. The germline V gene encodes CDR1 MNHEY and CDR2 SVGEGT. The V end lost 2 bases, the J end lost 6 bases, and 5 bases lay between the germline ends. There are 12 residues in the CDR3. In DNA, the CDR3 is TGTGCCAGCAGTTACGTGAGCAATGAGCAGTTCTTC. Amino acid sequence: CASSYVSNEQFF.